Each of the 8 T cell receptor beta chains below was sequenced from the same sample in a study of vaccination and CD4 T cells after COVID-19. The Oncomine TCR Beta short-read assay was applied to DNA of cultured CD4+ T cells. Each CDR3 protein gets one entry after TCRdb re-called the PCR reads with MiXCR. The profile shows about 16,000 distinct CDR3 sequences, 45% to 55% of them singletons. Their specific antigens are unknown. Regarding treatment: roughly nine-day PBMC culture with coronavirus spike peptide pools or control peptides (ViraFEST assay). This material consisted of CD4+ T cells from blood, cultured in vitro, taken before SARS-CoV-2 vaccination. The origin of the receptors is a human donor who had recovered from COVID-19.

The chain links TRBV11-2 to TRBJ2-7; D uncertain. V gave up 2 bases and J gave up 2 bases, with 7 bases separating them. The germline V gene has CDR1 SGHAT and CDR2 FQNNGV. This CDR3 has 13 residues. CDR3 in DNA: TGTGCCAGCAGCTTACTACAGACCTACGAGCAGTACTTC. Translated: CASSLLQTYEQYF.

This rearrangement joins TRBV6-1 to TRBJ1-1; D call uncertain. The CDR3 totals 15 residues. V lost 0 bases, J lost 5 bases, and 13 bases lay in between. Germline CDR1 is MNHNS and CDR2 is SASEGT. The CDR3 protein is CASSEALRWETEAFF. CDR3 coding DNA: TGTGCCAGCAGTGAAGCGCTTCGTTGGGAGACTGAAGCTTTCTTT.

The chain combines TRBV7-9 with TRBJ1-3; no clear D. Germline loops: CDR1 SEHNR, CDR2 FQNEAQ (reference sequence). Trimming left V 2 bases short and J 0 bases short, with 11 bases between. The CDR3 spans 16 residues. The CDR3 loop is CASSLPMGSSGNTIYF. The CDR3 bases are TGTGCCAGCAGCTTACCCATGGGCAGCTCTGGAAACACCATATATTTT.

This chain links TRBV10-3 with TRBJ1-1; unclear D gene. Trimming took off 1 base at V and 5 bases at J, with 5 bases between the two ends. Germline loops: CDR1 ENHRY, CDR2 SYGVKD. This CDR3 has 12 residues. The CDR3 nucleotides are TGTGCCATCAGTGAGTACGGTACTGAAGCTTTCTTT. It is translated as CAISEYGTEAFF.

The J gene is TRBJ1-1, the V gene TRBV25-1, with 7 positions matching TRBD1. The CDR3 loop spans 13 amino acids. J gave up 6 bases and V 4 bases, and 5 bases lay outside the gene matches. Germline V CDR1 and CDR2: MGHDK, SYGVNS. The CDR3 nucleotides read TGTGCCAGCAGTGCCAGGGGGTTTGCTGAAGCTTTCTTT. Amino acid sequence: CASSARGFAEAFF. The full variable domain, completed using reference TRBV25-1 and TRBJ1-1, is EADIYQTPRYLVIGTGKKITLECSQTMGHDKMYWYQQDPGMELHLIHYSYGVNSTEKGDLSSESTVSRIRTEHFPLTLESARPSHTSQYLCASSARGFAEAFFGQGTRLTVV.

In this sample, this clonotype turned up a few times. The chain couples TRBV6-5 to TRBJ1-2, with D unresolved. CDR1 MNHEY and CDR2 SVGAGI come from the germline V gene. The V gene lost 0 bases and the J gene lost 7 bases, with 9 bases spanning the gap. CDR3 length: 13 amino acids. The CDR3 reads CASSYSGFSGYTF. For the CDR3, the DNA is TGTGCCAGCAGTTACTCCGGGTTCTCTGGCTACACCTTC.

The sample holds one count of this clonotype. V usage is TRBV28 and J usage is TRBJ1-5; 11 positions match TRBD1. Looked up from germline, CDR1 is MDHEN and CDR2 is SYDVKM. The CDR3 has 15 amino acids. J gave up 5 bases and V 8 bases, and 8 bases lay outside the gene matches. Here the CDR3 DNA reads TGTGCCAGCGCAGGACAGGGGGCGCTCTATCAGCCCCAGCATTTT. Translated: CASAGQGALYQPQHF.

This sequence joins TRBV27 and TRBJ2-3; 16 bases agree with TRBD2. CDR3 length equals 20 residues. Germline loops: CDR1 MNHEY, CDR2 SMNVEV (reference sequence). V lost 5 bases to trimming and J lost 3 bases; unmatched junction nucleotides: 14. CDR3: CASSPIGTSGRAGVTDTQYF. In nucleotides, the CDR3 is TGTGCCAGCAGTCCGATCGGGACTAGCGGGAGGGCCGGGGTGACAGATACGCAGTATTTT.